The rows below give T cell receptor beta chains drawn from one sample of a study of blood T cell repertoires in COVID-19. Assay: immunoSEQ multiplex PCR; the TCRdb copy retains only in-frame clones and omits some. Altogether over 140,000 clones are present, about three quarters being singletons, with the ten largest covering around 3%. Sequenced input: PBMCs or T cells enriched from blood (not recorded which). Every receptor here comes from a woman in her forties or fifties who had recovered from COVID-19. Each CDR3 is given with its conserved first and last residue. The D gene is left open where the match is weak. Some rows mark clone size as missing; the rest say once, few, many or name a class of expanded clone.

DNA	CDR3	length	size	J	D	V
TGCAGTGCTAGCGCCGAGTTTGAAGCTTTCTTT	CSASAEFEAFF	11	NA	TRBJ1-1	NA	TRBV20-1
TGTGCCAGTAGTATAGTAGGCAGGGGGCTGAGCAATGAGCAGTTCTTC	CASSIVGRGLSNEQFF	16	few	TRBJ2-1	TRBD1	TRBV19
TGTGCCAGCAGTGACGGGTATTTCAAAGAAAAACTGTTTTTT	CASSDGYFKEKLFF	14	once	TRBJ1-4	NA	TRBV25-1
TGTGCCAGCAGTGAGACAGGGGGTCGAGATGAAAAACTGTTTTTT	CASSETGGRDEKLFF	15	NA	TRBJ1-4	TRBD1	TRBV6-1
TGTGCCAGCAGTTCGGGAGGGGGCTGGGAGACCCAGTACTTC	CASSSGGGWETQYF	14	NA	TRBJ2-5	NA	TRBV6-5
TGCAGCGTCGCGGACAGGGTCGGGGAGACCCAGTACTTC	CSVADRVGETQYF	13	NA	TRBJ2-5	TRBD1	TRBV29-1
TGTGCCAGCTCACTTACGGGGAGACTCCCGAATAGCAATCAGCCCCAGCATTTT	CASSLTGRLPNSNQPQHF	18	NA	TRBJ1-5	NA	TRBV18
TGTGCCAGCAGTTGGACACCCTACGAGCAGTACTTC	CASSWTPYEQYF	12	NA	TRBJ2-7	NA	TRBV28
TGTGCCAGCACCCCGGGGGGCGCCCTTGGCGAGCAGTACTTC	CASTPGGALGEQYF	14	once	TRBJ2-7	NA	TRBV11-2
TGTGCCAGCAGATGGGTCTGGAGGGAAGTCGGTGGCTACACCTTC	CASRWVWREVGGYTF	15	NA	TRBJ1-2	NA	TRBV28
TGTGCCAGCAGCCAAGATTGGCGGGTACCCCTCCACTTT	CASSQDWRVPLHF	13	NA	TRBJ1-6	NA	TRBV3-1/TRBV3-2
TGTGCCAGCAGTTGGGGGGGCCGGAACACCGGGGAGCTGTTTTTT	CASSWGGRNTGELFF	15	NA	TRBJ2-2	NA	TRBV11-3
TGCAGCGGCTCACATGTGAACACTGAAGCTTTCTTT	CSGSHVNTEAFF	12	NA	TRBJ1-1	NA	TRBV29-1
TGTGCCAGCAGCTCGGGACTAGCGGGACGGGAGACCCAGTACTTC	CASSSGLAGRETQYF	15	NA	TRBJ2-5	TRBD2	TRBV13
TGTGCCAGCAGCCAAGTCCTGATAGCGGGAGGGCGCGAGCAGTACTTC	CASSQVLIAGGREQYF	16	NA	TRBJ2-7	TRBD2	TRBV4-2
TGTGCCAGCAGCTTCTTAGCGGAAAACTACGAGCAGTACTTC	CASSFLAENYEQYF	14	NA	TRBJ2-7	NA	TRBV7-8
TGTGCCAGCAGTGAATTCCCGGGAGCCCCCTACGAGCAGTACTTC	CASSEFPGAPYEQYF	15	NA	TRBJ2-7	NA	TRBV6-1
TGTGCCAGCAGTCCGACCCGACATATAAGCGGGAGACAGACCCAGTACTTC	CASSPTRHISGRQTQYF	17	NA	TRBJ2-5	TRBD2	TRBV27
TGTGCCAGCTCACTGAGTGCGGACAAGGAGAATGGCTACACCTTC	CASSLSADKENGYTF	15	NA	TRBJ1-2	NA	TRBV18
TGTGCCAGCAGCTCCGGGACTAGCGTTCCGACCCAGTACTTC	CASSSGTSVPTQYF	14	NA	TRBJ2-5	TRBD2	TRBV11-2
TGTGCCAGCAGTTTGGACAGTCAATATGGCTACACCTTC	CASSLDSQYGYTF	13	NA	TRBJ1-2	NA	TRBV6-5
TGTGCCAGCAGTCTATTAATGGGAGGATCTAACTATGGCTACACCTTC	CASSLLMGGSNYGYTF	16	NA	TRBJ1-2	NA	TRBV28
TGTGCCAGTAGTACCACAGGGGGCCCGTGGAATGGCTACACCTTC	CASSTTGGPWNGYTF	15	NA	TRBJ1-2	TRBD1	TRBV19
TGTGCCAGCAGCCGAGACAGGGACAATGAAAAACTGTTTTTT	CASSRDRDNEKLFF	14	NA	TRBJ1-4	TRBD1	TRBV7-9
TGTGCCAGCAGCTTAGGTGGTACGGGGGGTCATACGCAGTATTTT	CASSLGGTGGHTQYF	15	many	TRBJ2-3	TRBD2	TRBV11-3
TGTGCCAGCAGCCCGAAGGGACAGGGGAAAGAGACCCAGTACTTC	CASSPKGQGKETQYF	15	NA	TRBJ2-5	TRBD1	TRBV11-3
TGTGCCAGCAGCCCGCAGGGGAGCTCCTACAATGAGCAGTTCTTC	CASSPQGSSYNEQFF	15	once	TRBJ2-1	NA	TRBV6-5
TGTGCCAGCAGCGTAGCTGACAGTTTGAACACTGAAGCTTTCTTT	CASSVADSLNTEAFF	15	few	TRBJ1-1	NA	TRBV9
TGTGCCAGCAGTTCACCGGGACAGGGGGTGATCGAGCAGTACTTC	CASSSPGQGVIEQYF	15	once	TRBJ2-7	TRBD1	TRBV27
TGTGCCAGCAGCCACTGGGGAGTTAATGAGCAGTTCTTC	CASSHWGVNEQFF	13	NA	TRBJ2-1	NA	TRBV14
TGTGCCAGCAGGGGACAGGGGACGTACGAGCAGTACTTC	CASRGQGTYEQYF	13	NA	TRBJ2-7	TRBD1	TRBV2
TGTGCCAGCAGATATAGCGGTGCTAGCTCCTACGAGCAGTACTTC	CASRYSGASSYEQYF	15	NA	TRBJ2-7	NA	TRBV11-2
TGTGCCAGTAGTTTACAGGGGGCAAACAATGAGCAGTTCTTC	CASSLQGANNEQFF	14	NA	TRBJ2-1	TRBD1	TRBV19
TGTGCCAGCAGTTTAGGGACAGGGATAGCCTACGAGCAGTACTTC	CASSLGTGIAYEQYF	15	NA	TRBJ2-7	TRBD1	TRBV7-2
TGCGCCAGCAGCTTGGCTCTAGCGGGGATCAATGAGCAGTTCTTC	CASSLALAGINEQFF	15	once	TRBJ2-1	TRBD2	TRBV5-1
TGTGCCAGCAGCTCAGAACCAAGCAATCAGCCCCAGCATTTT	CASSSEPSNQPQHF	14	NA	TRBJ1-5	NA	TRBV7-9
TGTGCCAGCCTGGGCGCCGAGAACACTGAAGCTTTCTTT	CASLGAENTEAFF	13	NA	TRBJ1-1	NA	TRBV2